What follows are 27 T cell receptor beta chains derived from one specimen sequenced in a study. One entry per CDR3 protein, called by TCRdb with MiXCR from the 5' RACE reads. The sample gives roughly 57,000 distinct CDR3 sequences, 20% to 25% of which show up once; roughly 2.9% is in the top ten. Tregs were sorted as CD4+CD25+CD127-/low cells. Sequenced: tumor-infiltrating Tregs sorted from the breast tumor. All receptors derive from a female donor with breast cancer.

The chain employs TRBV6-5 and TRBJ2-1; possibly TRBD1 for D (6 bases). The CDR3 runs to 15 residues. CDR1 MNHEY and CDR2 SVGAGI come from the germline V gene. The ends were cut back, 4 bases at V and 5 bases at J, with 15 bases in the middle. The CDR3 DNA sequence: TGTGCCAGCAGTTCAACAGGGTTGAACGACAATGAGCAGTTCTTC. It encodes CASSSTGLNDNEQFF.

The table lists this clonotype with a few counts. The CDR3 sequence is CARDQACELLGTYNEQFF. The CDR3 coding sequence is TGTGCCAGAGATCAGGCTTGTGAGCTGTTGGGTACCTACAATGAGCAGTTCTTC. The rearrangement uses TRBV6-5 and TRBJ2-1; unclear D gene. V was clipped by 9 bases and J by 2 bases, with 26 bases between them. Germline CDR1 reads MNHEY; CDR2 reads SVGAGI. The CDR3 runs 18 residues.

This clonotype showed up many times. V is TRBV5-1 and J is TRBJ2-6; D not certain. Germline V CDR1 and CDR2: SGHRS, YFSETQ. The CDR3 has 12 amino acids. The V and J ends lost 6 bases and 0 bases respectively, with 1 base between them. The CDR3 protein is CASNSGANVLTF. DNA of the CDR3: TGCGCCAGCAACTCTGGGGCCAACGTCCTGACTTTC.

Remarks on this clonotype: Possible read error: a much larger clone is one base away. Here the CDR3 DNA reads TGTGCCAGCAGTGAAGCGGCGGGAAGGAAGTGCTTC. Its translation: CASSEAAGRKCF. The genes are TRBV6-1 and TRBJ2-1, with D perhaps TRBD2 (6 bases). CDR3 length equals 12 residues. In germline, CDR1 is MNHNS, CDR2 SASEGT.

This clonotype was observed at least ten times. CDR3 in DNA: TGTGCCACCAGCAGGGGCGGGAAGGTCTATGGCTACACCTTC. It is translated as CATSRGGKVYGYTF. This chain connects TRBV15 to TRBJ1-2; D gene ambiguous. V was trimmed by 3 bases and J by 4 bases, leaving 12 bases between them. This CDR3 region has 14 residues. CDR1 LNHNV and CDR2 YYDKDF come from the germline V gene (reference sequence).

The CDR3 DNA sequence: TGTGCCAGCACCCGGACAGGGGGCTTAAACACCATATATTTT. It codes for CASTRTGGLNTIYF. J is TRBJ1-3 and V is TRBV6-1, with 11 bases fitting TRBD1. The CDR3 extends over 14 amino acids. CDR1 is MNHNS and CDR2 is SASEGT in the germline V gene. V lost 7 bases, J lost 6 bases, and 5 bases stayed unmatched.

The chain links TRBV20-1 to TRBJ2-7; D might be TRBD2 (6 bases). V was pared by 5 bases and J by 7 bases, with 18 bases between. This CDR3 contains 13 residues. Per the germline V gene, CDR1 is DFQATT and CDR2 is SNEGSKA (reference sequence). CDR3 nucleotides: TGCAGTGCTGAGGGACGGGGGACTCGAGAGCAGTACTTC. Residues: CSAEGRGTREQYF.

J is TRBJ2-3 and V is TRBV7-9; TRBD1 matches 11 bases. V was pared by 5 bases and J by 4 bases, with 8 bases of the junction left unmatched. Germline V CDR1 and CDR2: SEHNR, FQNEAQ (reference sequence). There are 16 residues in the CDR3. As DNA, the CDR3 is TGTGCCAGCAGCCAACCGGACAGGGGGCGCGCAGATACGCAGTATTTT. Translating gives CASSQPDRGRADTQYF.

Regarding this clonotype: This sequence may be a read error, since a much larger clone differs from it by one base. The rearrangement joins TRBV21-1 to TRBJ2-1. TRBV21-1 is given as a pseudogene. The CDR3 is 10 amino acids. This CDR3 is CARAYNEQCF. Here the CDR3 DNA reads TGTGCCAGAGCCTACAATGAGCAGTGCTTC.

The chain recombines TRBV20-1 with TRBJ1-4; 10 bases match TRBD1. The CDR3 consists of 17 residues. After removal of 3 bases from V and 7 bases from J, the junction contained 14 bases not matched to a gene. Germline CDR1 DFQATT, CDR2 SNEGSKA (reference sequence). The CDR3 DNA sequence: TGCAGTGCTAGTCCGGGACAGGGGTTAAGGAGGGGTGAAAAACTGTTTTTT. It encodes CSASPGQGLRRGEKLFF.

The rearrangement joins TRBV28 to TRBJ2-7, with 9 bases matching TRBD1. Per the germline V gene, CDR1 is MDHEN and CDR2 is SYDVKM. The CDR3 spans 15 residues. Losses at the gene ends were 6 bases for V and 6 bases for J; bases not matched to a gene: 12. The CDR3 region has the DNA TGTGCCAGCAGATATAAGGGACAGGGATCTTCCGAGCAGTACTTC. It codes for CASRYKGQGSSEQYF.

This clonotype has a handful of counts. In DNA form, the CDR3 reads TGCGCCAGCAGCGCCACTGGGACTAGCACAGATACGCAGTATTTT. Translated: CASSATGTSTDTQYF. The chain recombines TRBV5-1 with TRBJ2-3; D might be TRBD2 (6 bases). CDR3 length equals 15 residues. Germline V lookup: CDR1 SGHRS, CDR2 YFSETQ. The V gene lost 4 bases and the J gene lost 0 bases, with 12 bases spanning the gap.

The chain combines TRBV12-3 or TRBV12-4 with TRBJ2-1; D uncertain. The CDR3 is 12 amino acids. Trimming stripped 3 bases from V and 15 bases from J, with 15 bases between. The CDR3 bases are TGTGCCAGCAGTTTGTCGGTCAGAATGAGGTTCTTC. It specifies CASSLSVRMRFF.

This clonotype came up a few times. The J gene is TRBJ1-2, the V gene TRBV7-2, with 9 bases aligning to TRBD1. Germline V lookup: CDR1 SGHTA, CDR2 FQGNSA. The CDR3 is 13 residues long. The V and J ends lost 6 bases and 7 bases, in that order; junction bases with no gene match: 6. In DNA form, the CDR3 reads TGTGCCAGCAGTTGGGACAGGGATGGTGGCTACACCTTC. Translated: CASSWDRDGGYTF.

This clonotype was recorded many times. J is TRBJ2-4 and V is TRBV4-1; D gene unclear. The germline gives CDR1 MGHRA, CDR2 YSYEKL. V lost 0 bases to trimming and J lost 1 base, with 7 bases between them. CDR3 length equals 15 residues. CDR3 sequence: CASSQEGLAKNIQYF. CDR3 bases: TGCGCCAGCAGCCAAGAAGGCCTGGCCAAAAACATTCAGTACTTC.

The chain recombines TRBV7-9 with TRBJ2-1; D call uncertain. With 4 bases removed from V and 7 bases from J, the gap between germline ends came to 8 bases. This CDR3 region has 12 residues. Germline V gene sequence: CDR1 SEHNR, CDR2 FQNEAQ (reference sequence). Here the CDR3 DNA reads TGTGCCAGCAGCTCCCTAACGAATGAGCAGTTCTTC. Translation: CASSSLTNEQFF.

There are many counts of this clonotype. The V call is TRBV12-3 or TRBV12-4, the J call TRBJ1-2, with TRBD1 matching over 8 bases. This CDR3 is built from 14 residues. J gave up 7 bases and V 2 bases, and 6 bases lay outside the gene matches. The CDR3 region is CASSLQDRALGYTF. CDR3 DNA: TGTGCCAGCAGTTTACAGGACAGGGCGCTTGGCTACACCTTC.

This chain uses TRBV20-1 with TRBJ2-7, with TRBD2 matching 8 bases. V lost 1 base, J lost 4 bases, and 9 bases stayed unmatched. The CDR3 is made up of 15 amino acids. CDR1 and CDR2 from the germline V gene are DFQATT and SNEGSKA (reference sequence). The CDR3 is CSARGGTGGSYEQYF. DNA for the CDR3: TGCAGTGCTAGAGGGGGTACGGGGGGGAGTTACGAGCAGTACTTC.

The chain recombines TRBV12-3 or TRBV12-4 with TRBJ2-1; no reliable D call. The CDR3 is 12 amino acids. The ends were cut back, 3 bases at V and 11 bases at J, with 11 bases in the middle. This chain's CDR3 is CASSLPSPQQFF. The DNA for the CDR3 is TGTGCCAGCAGTTTGCCCAGCCCACAGCAGTTCTTC.

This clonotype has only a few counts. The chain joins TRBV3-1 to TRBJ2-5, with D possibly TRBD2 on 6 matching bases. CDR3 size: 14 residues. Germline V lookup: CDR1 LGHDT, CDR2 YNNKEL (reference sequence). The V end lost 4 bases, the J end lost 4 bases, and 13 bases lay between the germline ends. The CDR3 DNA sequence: TGTGCCAGCAGCCGACTCCTGGAGGGAGAGACCCAGTACTTC. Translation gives CASSRLLEGETQYF.

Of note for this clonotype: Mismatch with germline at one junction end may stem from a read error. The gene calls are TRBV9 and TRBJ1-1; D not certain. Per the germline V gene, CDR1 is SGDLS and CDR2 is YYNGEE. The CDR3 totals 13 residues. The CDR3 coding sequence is TGTGCCAGCAGCGTGGAGCGGTGCACTGGAGCTTTCTTT. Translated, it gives CASSVERCTGAFF.

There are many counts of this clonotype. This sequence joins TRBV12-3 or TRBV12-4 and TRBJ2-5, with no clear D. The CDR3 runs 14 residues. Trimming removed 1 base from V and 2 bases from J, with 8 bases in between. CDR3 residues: CASSLESPQETQYF. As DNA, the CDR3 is TGTGCCAGCAGTTTAGAATCACCGCAAGAGACCCAGTACTTC.

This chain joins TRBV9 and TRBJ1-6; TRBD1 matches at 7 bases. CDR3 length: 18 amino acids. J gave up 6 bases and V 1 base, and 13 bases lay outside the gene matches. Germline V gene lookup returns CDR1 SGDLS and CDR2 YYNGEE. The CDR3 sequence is CASSVTQGGETANSPLHF. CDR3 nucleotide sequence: TGTGCCAGCAGCGTAACGCAGGGGGGAGAGACGGCTAATTCACCCCTCCACTTT.

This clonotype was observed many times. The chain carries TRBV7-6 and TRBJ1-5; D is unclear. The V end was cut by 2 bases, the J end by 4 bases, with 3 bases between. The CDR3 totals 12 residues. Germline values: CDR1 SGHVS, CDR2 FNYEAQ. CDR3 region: CASSLPNQPQHF. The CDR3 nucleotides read TGTGCCAGCAGCTTACCTAATCAGCCCCAGCATTTT.

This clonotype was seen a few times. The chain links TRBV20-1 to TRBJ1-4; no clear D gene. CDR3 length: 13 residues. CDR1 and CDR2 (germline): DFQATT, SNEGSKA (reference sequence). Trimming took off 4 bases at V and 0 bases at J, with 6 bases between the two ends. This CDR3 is CSAKTTTNEKLFF. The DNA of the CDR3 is TGCAGTGCTAAAACGACAACTAATGAAAAACTGTTTTTT.

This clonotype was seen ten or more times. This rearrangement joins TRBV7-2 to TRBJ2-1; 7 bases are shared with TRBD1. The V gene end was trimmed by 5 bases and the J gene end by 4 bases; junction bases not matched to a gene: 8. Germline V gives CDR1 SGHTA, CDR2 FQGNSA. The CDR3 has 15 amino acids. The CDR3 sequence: CASSPSGGRYNEQFF. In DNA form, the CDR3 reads TGTGCCAGCAGCCCGTCAGGGGGAAGATACAATGAGCAGTTCTTC.

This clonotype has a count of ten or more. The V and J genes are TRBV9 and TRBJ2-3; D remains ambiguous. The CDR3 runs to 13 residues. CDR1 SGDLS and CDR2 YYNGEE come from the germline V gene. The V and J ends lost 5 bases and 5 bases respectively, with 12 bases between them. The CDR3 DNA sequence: TGTGCCAGCAGTAAGAGTTTCGGAGATACGCAGTATTTT. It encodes CASSKSFGDTQYF.